The 28 T cell receptor beta chains below all came from one sample that was sequenced in a study of CD8+ T cells in alopecia areata. Treatment reported: oral pan-JAK inhibitor, 5-10 mg twice daily. Reverse transcribed after extraction, RNA yielded cDNA as the sequencing template. The protocol was immunoSEQ multiplex PCR, while the TCRdb copy is restricted to in-frame clones and leaves out a portion. In the table there are 150,000 to 200,000 clones, about three fifths of which are singletons. The sample was CD4+ T cells sorted from blood, taken at week 4, from a patient treated with tofacitinib. The receptors were gathered from a human donor with alopecia areata.

V usage is TRBV6-6 and J usage is TRBJ1-1; TRBD1 aligns across 8 bases. CDR3 length: 13 residues. CDR1 and CDR2 (germline): MNHNY, SVGAGI (reference sequence). V lost 7 bases and J lost 1; bases outside the gene matches: 2. Here the CDR3 reads CASIQGANTEAFF. The CDR3 nucleotides are TGTGCCAGCATCCAGGGGGCGAACACTGAAGCTTTCTTT.

Here the CDR3 DNA reads TGCAGCGTTGAAGATCGCGGAAACACCGGGGAGCTGTTTTTT. Its translation is CSVEDRGNTGELFF. The J gene is TRBJ2-2, the V gene TRBV29-1; the D is unclear. Germline V gene sequence: CDR1 SQVTM, CDR2 ANQGSEA. The CDR3 length is 14 residues. V gave up 0 bases and J gave up 2 bases, with 7 bases separating them.

Regarding this clone: At one boundary the junction diverges from the germline segment, which might be a read error. As DNA, the CDR3 is TGTGCCATCAGTGCGCAGGGCGCCCTCGACTATCGCTACACCTTC. Translation: CAISAQGALDYRYTF. The chain has TRBV10-3 and TRBJ1-2; possible D gene TRBD1, 5 bases. Germline-derived CDR1 and CDR2 are ENHRY and SYGVKD. CDR3 size: 15 residues.

The genes are TRBV29-1 and TRBJ2-1; 15 bases are a match to TRBD2. V dropped 4 bases and J dropped 9; count of bases not matched to a gene: 7. The length of the CDR3 is 15 residues. The germline gives CDR1 SQVTM, CDR2 ANQGSEA. The CDR3 bases are TGCAGCGTTGCCCGGACTAGCGGGGGGGCCACTGAGCAGTTCTTC. Its protein product is CSVARTSGGATEQFF.

The chain couples TRBV30 to TRBJ2-1; tentative D call: TRBD2 (5 bases). The CDR3 sequence is 13 residues long. Trimming removed 0 bases at V and 9 bases at J, with 12 bases between. CDR1 and CDR2 (germline): GTSNPN, SVGIG (reference sequence). The CDR3 DNA sequence: TGTGCCTGGAGTGTAGGGTACCGGGGTGAGCAGTTCTTC. Encoded protein: CAWSVGYRGEQFF.

J is TRBJ2-3 and V is TRBV5-4; no clear D gene. Germline V gene sequence: CDR1 SGHNT, CDR2 YYREEE (reference sequence). Trimming left V 1 base short and J 4 bases short, with 13 bases between. The CDR3 runs to 15 residues. DNA of the CDR3: TGTGCCAGCAGCTTGTGGGGAAAACTCCCAGATACGCAGTATTTT. Translating gives CASSLWGKLPDTQYF.

The rearrangement links TRBV4-3 to TRBJ2-1; D is possibly TRBD1 (5 bases). The V gene's germline CDR1 is LGHNA and CDR2 YSLEER. The CDR3 has 17 amino acids. Between the trimmed V and J ends, which lost 0 bases and 7 bases, there was a span of 19 bases. For the CDR3, the DNA is TGCGCCAGCAGCCAAGATTTACGGGCCACGGCAGGGAATGAGCAGTTCTTC. Its protein is CASSQDLRATAGNEQFF.

In regard to this clone: Here the CDR3 omits its conserved ending phenylalanine or tryptophan, so a read error is the likely source. No DNA is shown, since the ends of the CDR3 on it are uncertain; the CDR3 is the one TCRdb lists. The chain uses TRBV5-6 and TRBJ2-3. The CDR3 totals 14 residues, both ends included. The germline gives CDR1 SGHDT, CDR2 YYEEEE. Here the CDR3 reads CASSLWRGPLRLAD.

V and J are TRBV29-1 and TRBJ1-1, with TRBD1 as a possible D gene (5 bases). The V and J ends lost 3 bases and 4 bases respectively, with 15 bases between them. This CDR3 contains 14 residues. The V gene's germline CDR1 is SQVTM and CDR2 ANQGSEA. The CDR3 sequence: CSVEPQGGSTEAFF. In DNA, the CDR3 is TGCAGCGTTGAGCCTCAGGGAGGGAGCACTGAAGCTTTCTTT.

The rearrangement joins TRBV7-9 to TRBJ2-3, with 7 nucleotides matching TRBD1. V shed 4 bases, J shed 0 bases, and the junction held 4 bases outside the gene matches. Per the germline V gene, CDR1 is SEHNR and CDR2 is FQNEAQ (reference sequence). CDR3 length: 15 amino acids. The CDR3 DNA is TGTGCCAGCAGCTACTACAGGGGAAGCACAGATACGCAGTATTTT. Its translation is CASSYYRGSTDTQYF.

V is TRBV6-5 and J is TRBJ1-3; D gene ambiguous. Germline V gene sequence: CDR1 MNHEY, CDR2 SVGAGI. The CDR3 runs to 13 residues. Trimming cost V 5 bases and J 1 base, with 6 bases left between them. The CDR3 DNA sequence: TGTGCCAGCAGTCGGTCATCTGGAAACACCATATATTTT. This codes for CASSRSSGNTIYF.

In its sample, this clone was seen once. This chain connects TRBV13 to TRBJ2-5; D unresolved. The CDR3 consists of 14 residues. Germline assignment: CDR1 PRHDT and CDR2 FYEKMQ (reference sequence). Trimming took off 5 bases at V and 1 base at J, with 11 bases between the two ends. CDR3 amino acids: CASSHRGTQETQYF. The CDR3 DNA sequence: TGTGCCAGCAGCCATAGAGGAACCCAAGAGACCCAGTACTTC.

V usage is TRBV7-2 and J usage is TRBJ2-1; D might be TRBD1 (7 bases). CDR1 is SGHTA and CDR2 is FQGNSA in the germline V gene. V shed 1 base and J shed 4 bases, with 11 bases lying between them. The CDR3 covers 15 residues. The CDR3 region is CASSLGAGQYNEQFF. In nucleotides, the CDR3 is TGTGCCAGCAGCTTAGGTGCGGGACAGTACAATGAGCAGTTCTTC.

The gene calls are TRBV6-6 and TRBJ1-5; 7 bases agree with TRBD1. From germline, CDR1 is MNHNY and CDR2 SVGAGI (reference sequence). The CDR3 sequence is 15 residues long. V trimming: 5 bases; J trimming: 0 bases; junction bases outside the gene matches: 4. Here the CDR3 reads CASSTGDSSNQPQHF. The DNA of the CDR3 is TGTGCCAGCAGTACAGGGGATTCTAGCAATCAGCCCCAGCATTTT.

This clone has a handful of counts. The rearrangement joins TRBV30 to TRBJ1-1; no clear D. Germline V gene sequence: CDR1 GTSNPN, CDR2 SVGIG (reference sequence). This CDR3 region has 10 residues. V lost 3 bases, J lost 4 bases, and 3 bases lay in between. CDR3 region: CAWRGTEAFF. CDR3 DNA: TGTGCCTGGAGAGGCACTGAAGCTTTCTTT.

V and J are TRBV5-1 and TRBJ2-2; D gene uncertain. The CDR3 consists of 14 residues. Trimming stripped 1 base from V and 1 base from J, with 5 bases between. Germline-derived CDR1 and CDR2 are SGHRS and YFSETQ. CDR3 sequence (DNA): TGCGCCAGCAGCTTGAGTTGGAACACCGGGGAGCTGTTTTTT. It codes for CASSLSWNTGELFF. The full variable domain, in which reference TRBV5-1 and TRBJ2-2 provide the parts outside the CDR3, is KAGVTQTPRYLIKTRGQQVTLSCSPISGHRSVSWYQQTPGQGLQFLFEYFSETQRNKGNFPGRFSGRQFSNSRSEMNVSTLELGDSALYLCASSLSWNTGELFFGEGSRLTVL.

This chain joins TRBV18 and TRBJ2-2; 7 bases agree with TRBD1. V shed 4 bases, J shed 0 bases, and the junction held 2 bases outside the gene matches. CDR1 is KGHSH, CDR2 LQKENI, per germline. There are 15 residues in the CDR3. The CDR3 bases are TGTGCCAGCTCACACAGGGGCCCGAACACCGGGGAGCTGTTTTTT. Translated, it gives CASSHRGPNTGELFF.

This clone was recorded a few times. V and J are TRBV30 and TRBJ1-6, with 9 bases fitting TRBD1. This CDR3 is built from 14 residues. The trim removed 3 bases at V and 8 bases at J, leaving 5 bases unmatched. CDR1 and CDR2 from the germline V gene are GTSNPN and SVGIG (reference sequence). The CDR3 region is CAWRATGGDSPLHF. CDR3 coding DNA: TGTGCCTGGAGGGCGACAGGGGGTGATTCACCCCTCCACTTT.

This chain uses TRBV7-9 with TRBJ1-6; D gene uncertain. This CDR3 comprises 12 residues. The ends were cut back, 5 bases at V and 10 bases at J, with 9 bases in the middle. The germline V gene has CDR1 SEHNR and CDR2 FQNEAQ (reference sequence). CDR3 sequence reads: CASSHGASPLHF. The CDR3 nucleotides read TGTGCCAGCAGCCATGGTGCATCACCCCTCCACTTT.

The chain carries TRBV7-6 and TRBJ1-1, with 8 bases that match TRBD1. The CDR3 sequence is 17 residues long. CDR1 is SGHVS and CDR2 is FNYEAQ in the germline V gene. The V and J ends lost 1 base and 0 bases, in that order; junction bases with no gene match: 7. Here the CDR3 reads CASSLVLQGVMNTEAFF. The CDR3 nucleotides read TGTGCCAGCAGCTTAGTCCTACAGGGGGTAATGAACACTGAAGCTTTCTTT. Full variable domain (rest looked up from reference TRBV7-6 and TRBJ1-1): GAGVSQSPRYKVTKRGQDVALRCDPISGHVSLYWYRQALGQGPEFLTYFNYEAQQDKSGLPNDRFSAERPEGSISTLTIQRTEQRDSAMYRCASSLVLQGVMNTEAFFGQGTRLTVV.

The chain has TRBV11-1 and TRBJ2-6; TRBD2 aligns across 8 bases. V lost 7 bases, J lost 0 bases, and 5 bases stayed unmatched. The V gene's germline CDR1 is SGHAT and CDR2 FQDESV (reference sequence). This CDR3 has 16 residues. CDR3 region: CASTTSGDSGANVLTF. As DNA, the CDR3 is TGTGCCAGCACAACTAGCGGTGACTCTGGGGCCAACGTCCTGACTTTC.

This chain uses TRBV30 with TRBJ2-5; D may be TRBD2 (5 bases). The J call could be wrong; TRBJ2-7 is a better fit for the DNA end. The CDR3 spans 11 residues. Germline V gene sequence: CDR1 GTSNPN, CDR2 SVGIG (reference sequence). For the CDR3, the DNA is TGTGCCTGGAGTGGGAGGAACGAGCAGTACTTC. Translated: CAWSGRNEQYF.

The rearrangement uses TRBV29-1 and TRBJ2-5; no clear D gene. The CDR3 runs 13 residues. In germline, CDR1 is SQVTM, CDR2 ANQGSEA. V was shortened by 4 bases and J by 8 bases, with 17 bases between the two germline ends. CDR3 loop: CSVASQIMDTQYF. The CDR3 DNA follows: TGCAGCGTTGCGTCTCAAATTATGGACACCCAGTACTTC.

This sequence joins TRBV10-3 and TRBJ1-1; maybe TRBD1 (5 bases). V gave up 5 bases and J gave up 0 bases, with 10 bases separating them. CDR1 ENHRY and CDR2 SYGVKD come from the germline V gene. This CDR3 is built from 14 residues. In nucleotides, the CDR3 is TGTGCCATCAGTAAGACAGTGATGAACACTGAAGCTTTCTTT. Translation gives CAISKTVMNTEAFF.

The chain uses TRBV29-1 and TRBJ2-2; a weak D match, TRBD2 (5 bases). Germline-derived CDR1 and CDR2 are SQVTM and ANQGSEA. The CDR3 contains 13 residues. V shed 4 bases and J shed 7 bases, with 13 bases lying between them. The CDR3 region is CSVVVRADGELFF. The CDR3 coding sequence is TGCAGCGTTGTTGTGAGGGCGGACGGGGAGCTGTTTTTT.

This chain connects TRBV4-1 to TRBJ1-5, with no clear D. CDR1 MGHRA and CDR2 YSYEKL come from the germline V gene. This CDR3 contains 14 residues. V was pared by 5 bases and J by 6 bases, with 14 bases between. The chain's CDR3 is CASSSGGSGQPQHF. The DNA of the CDR3 is TGCGCCAGCAGCTCGGGAGGCTCGGGTCAGCCCCAGCATTTT.

The count of this clone is one. The chain has TRBV29-1 and TRBJ2-1, with D tentatively TRBD1 (5 bases). Germline V lookup: CDR1 SQVTM, CDR2 ANQGSEA. The V end lost 0 bases, the J end lost 9 bases, and 12 bases lay between the germline ends. The length of the CDR3 is 13 residues. The CDR3, as DNA: TGCAGCGTTGAAGAAGGTGGCAGGGTTGAGCAGTTCTTC. It is translated as CSVEEGGRVEQFF.

This clone has a handful of counts. V is TRBV23-1 and J is TRBJ2-7; possibly TRBD1 for D (5 bases). TRBV23-1 is marked as an open reading frame, function uncertain. Deletions cut 6 bases from V and 4 bases from J, with 25 bases between. The CDR3 spans 17 residues. CDR3 nucleotide sequence: TGCGCCAGCAGCCACAAATCGGATCAGACAGATAGTTACGAGCAGTACTTC. Translated: CASSHKSDQTDSYEQYF.